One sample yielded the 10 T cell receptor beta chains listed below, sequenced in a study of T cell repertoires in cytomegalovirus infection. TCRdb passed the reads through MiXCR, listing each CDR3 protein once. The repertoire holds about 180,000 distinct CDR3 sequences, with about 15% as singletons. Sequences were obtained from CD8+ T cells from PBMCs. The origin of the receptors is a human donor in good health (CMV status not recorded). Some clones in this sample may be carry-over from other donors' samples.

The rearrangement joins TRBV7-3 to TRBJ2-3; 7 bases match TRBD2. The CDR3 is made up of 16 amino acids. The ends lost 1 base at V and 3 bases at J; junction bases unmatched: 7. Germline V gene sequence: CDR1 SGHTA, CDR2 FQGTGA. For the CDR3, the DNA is TGTGCCAGCAGCTTAAACGGCGGGGGATTAACAGATACGCAGTATTTT. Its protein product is CASSLNGGGLTDTQYF.

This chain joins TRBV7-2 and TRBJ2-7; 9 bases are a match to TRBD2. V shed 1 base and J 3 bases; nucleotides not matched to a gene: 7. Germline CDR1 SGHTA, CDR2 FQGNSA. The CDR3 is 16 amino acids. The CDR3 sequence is CASSLEAGGSIYEQYF. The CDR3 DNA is TGTGCCAGCAGCTTAGAGGCGGGGGGGTCTATCTACGAGCAGTACTTC.

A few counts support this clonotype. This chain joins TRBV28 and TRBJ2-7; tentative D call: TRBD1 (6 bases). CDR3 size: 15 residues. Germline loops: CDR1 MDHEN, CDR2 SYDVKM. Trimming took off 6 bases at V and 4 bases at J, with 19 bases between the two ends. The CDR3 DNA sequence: TGTGCCAGCAGCTACCCCCCTCAGGGGCCTTACGAGCAGTACTTC. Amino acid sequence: CASSYPPQGPYEQYF.

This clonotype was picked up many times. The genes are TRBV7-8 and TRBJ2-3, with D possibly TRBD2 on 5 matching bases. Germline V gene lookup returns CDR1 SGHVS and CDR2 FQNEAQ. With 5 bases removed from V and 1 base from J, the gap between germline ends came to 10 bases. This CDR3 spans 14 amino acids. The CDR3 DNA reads TGTGCCAGCAGCCCCGGACTGGGCACAGATACGCAGTATTTT. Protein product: CASSPGLGTDTQYF. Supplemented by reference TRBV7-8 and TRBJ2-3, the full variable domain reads GAGVSQSPRYKVAKRGQDVALRCDPISGHVSLFWYQQALGQGPEFLTYFQNEAQLDKSGLPSDRFFAERPEGSVSTLKIQRTQQEDSAVYLCASSPGLGTDTQYFGPGTRLTVL.

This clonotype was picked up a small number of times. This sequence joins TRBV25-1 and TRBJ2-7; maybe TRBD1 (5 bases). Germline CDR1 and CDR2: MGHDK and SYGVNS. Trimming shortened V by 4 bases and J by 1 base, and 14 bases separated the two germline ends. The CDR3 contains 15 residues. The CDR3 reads CASSGREQVSYEQYF. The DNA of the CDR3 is TGTGCCAGCAGTGGACGTGAACAGGTGTCCTACGAGCAGTACTTC.

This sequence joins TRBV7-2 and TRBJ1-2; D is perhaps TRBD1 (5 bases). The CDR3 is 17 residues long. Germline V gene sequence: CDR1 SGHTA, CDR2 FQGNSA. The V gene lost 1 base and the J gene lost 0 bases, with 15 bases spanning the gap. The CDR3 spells CASSLVVGHKTNYGYTF. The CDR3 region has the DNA TGTGCCAGCAGCTTAGTAGTCGGACACAAAACTAACTATGGCTACACCTTC.

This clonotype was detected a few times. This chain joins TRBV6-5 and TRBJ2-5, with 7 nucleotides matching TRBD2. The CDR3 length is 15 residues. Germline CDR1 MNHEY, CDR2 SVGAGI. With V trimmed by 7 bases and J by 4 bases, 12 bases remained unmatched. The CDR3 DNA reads TGTGCCAGCACCGCTCTGCGGGGGATGGCAGAGACCCAGTACTTC. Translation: CASTALRGMAETQYF.

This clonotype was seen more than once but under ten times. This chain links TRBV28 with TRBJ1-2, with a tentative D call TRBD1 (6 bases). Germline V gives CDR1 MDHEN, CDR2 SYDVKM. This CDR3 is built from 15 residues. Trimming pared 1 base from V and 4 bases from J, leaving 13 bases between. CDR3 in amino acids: CASSLLGGGGYGYTF. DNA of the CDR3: TGTGCCAGCAGTTTATTGGGGGGGGGCGGCTATGGCTACACCTTC.

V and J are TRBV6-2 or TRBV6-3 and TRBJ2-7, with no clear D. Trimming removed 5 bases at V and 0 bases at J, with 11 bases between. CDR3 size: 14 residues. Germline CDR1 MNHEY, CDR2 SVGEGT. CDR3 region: CASSISVDSYEQYF. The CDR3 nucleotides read TGTGCCAGCAGTATATCGGTCGACTCCTACGAGCAGTACTTC.

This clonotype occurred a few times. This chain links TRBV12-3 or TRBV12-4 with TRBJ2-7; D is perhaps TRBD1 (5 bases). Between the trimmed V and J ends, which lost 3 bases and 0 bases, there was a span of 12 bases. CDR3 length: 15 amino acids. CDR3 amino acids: CASSFRAGRSYEQYF. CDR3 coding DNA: TGTGCCAGCAGTTTTCGGGCAGGGCGCTCCTACGAGCAGTACTTC.